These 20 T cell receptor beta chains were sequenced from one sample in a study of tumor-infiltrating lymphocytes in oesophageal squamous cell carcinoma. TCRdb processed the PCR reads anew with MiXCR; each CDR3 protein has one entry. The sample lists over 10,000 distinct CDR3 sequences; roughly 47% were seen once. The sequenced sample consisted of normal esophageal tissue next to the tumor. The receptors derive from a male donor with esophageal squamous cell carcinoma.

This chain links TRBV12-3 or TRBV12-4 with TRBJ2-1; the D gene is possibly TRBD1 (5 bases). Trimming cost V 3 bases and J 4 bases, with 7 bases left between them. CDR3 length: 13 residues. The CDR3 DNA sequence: TGTGCCAGCAGTTTGGGGCCATACAATGAGCAGTTCTTC. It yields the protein CASSLGPYNEQFF.

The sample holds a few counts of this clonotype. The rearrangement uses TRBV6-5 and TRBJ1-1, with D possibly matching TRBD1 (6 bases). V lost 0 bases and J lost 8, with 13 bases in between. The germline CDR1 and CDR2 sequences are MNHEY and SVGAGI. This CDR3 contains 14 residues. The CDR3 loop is CASSYSTGGHEAFF. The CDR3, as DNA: TGTGCCAGCAGTTACTCGACGGGGGGCCACGAAGCTTTCTTT.

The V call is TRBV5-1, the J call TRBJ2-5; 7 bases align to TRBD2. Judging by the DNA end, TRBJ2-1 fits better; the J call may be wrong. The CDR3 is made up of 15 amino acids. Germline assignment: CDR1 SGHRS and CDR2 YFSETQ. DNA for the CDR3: TGCGCCAGCAGCTCCGCGGCGGGAGTCCACAATGAGCAGTTCTTC. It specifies CASSSAAGVHNEQFF.

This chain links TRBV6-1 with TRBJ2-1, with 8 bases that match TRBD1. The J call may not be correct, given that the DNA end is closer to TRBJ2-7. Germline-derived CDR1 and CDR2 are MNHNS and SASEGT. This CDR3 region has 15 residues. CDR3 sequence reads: CASSLRTGSSYEQYF. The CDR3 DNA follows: TGTGCCAGCAGTTTGAGGACAGGGAGCTCCTACGAGCAGTACTTC.

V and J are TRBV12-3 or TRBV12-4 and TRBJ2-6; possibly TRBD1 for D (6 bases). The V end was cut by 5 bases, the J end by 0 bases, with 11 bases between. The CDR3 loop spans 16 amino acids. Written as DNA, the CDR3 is TGTGCCAGCAGTCGGGACACGCACTCTGGGGCCAACGTCCTGACTTTC. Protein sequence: CASSRDTHSGANVLTF.

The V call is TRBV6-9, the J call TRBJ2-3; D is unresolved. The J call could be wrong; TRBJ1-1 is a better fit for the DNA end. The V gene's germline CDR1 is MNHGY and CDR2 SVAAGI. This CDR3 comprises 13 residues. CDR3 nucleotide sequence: TGTGCCAGCAGTTCTAGGAGGTACACTGAAGCTTTCTTT. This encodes CASSSRRYTEAFF.

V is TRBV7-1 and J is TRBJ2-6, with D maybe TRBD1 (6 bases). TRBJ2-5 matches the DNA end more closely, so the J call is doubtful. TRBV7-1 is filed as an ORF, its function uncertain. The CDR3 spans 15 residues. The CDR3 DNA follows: TGTGCCAGCAGAATCGCAGGGGCCGCCGGGGAGACCCAGTACTTC. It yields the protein CASRIAGAAGETQYF.

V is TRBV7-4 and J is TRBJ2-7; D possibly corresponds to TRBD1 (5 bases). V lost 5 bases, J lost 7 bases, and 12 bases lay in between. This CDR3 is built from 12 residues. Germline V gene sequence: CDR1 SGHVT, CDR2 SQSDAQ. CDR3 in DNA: TGTGCCAGCAGCACCTCAGGGATTGAGCAGTACTTC. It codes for CASSTSGIEQYF.

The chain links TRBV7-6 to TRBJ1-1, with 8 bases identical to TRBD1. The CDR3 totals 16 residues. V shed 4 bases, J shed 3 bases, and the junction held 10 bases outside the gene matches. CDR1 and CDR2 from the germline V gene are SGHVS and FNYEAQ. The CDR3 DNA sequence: TGTGCCAGCAGCTCCCCGACAGGGGAGGGAGACACTGAAGCTTTCTTT. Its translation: CASSSPTGEGDTEAFF.

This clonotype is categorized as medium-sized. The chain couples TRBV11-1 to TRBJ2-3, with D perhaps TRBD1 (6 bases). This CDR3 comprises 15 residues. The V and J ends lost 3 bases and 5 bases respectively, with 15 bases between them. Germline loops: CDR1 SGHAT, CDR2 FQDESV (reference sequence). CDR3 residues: CASSLVGGSGDTQYF. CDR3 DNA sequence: TGTGCCAGCAGCTTGGTTGGGGGCTCAGGAGATACGCAGTATTTT.

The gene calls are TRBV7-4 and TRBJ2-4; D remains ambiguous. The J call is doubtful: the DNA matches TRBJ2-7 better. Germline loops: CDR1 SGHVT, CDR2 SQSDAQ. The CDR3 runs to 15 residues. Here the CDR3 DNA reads TGTGCCAGCAGCTTAGGGGGTACCGGCTCCTACGAGCAGTACTTC. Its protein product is CASSLGGTGSYEQYF.

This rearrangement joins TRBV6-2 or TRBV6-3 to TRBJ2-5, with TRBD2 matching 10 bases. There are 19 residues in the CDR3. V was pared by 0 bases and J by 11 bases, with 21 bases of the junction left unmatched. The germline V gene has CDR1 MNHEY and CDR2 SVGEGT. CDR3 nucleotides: TGTGCCAGCAGTTACTCAAGCCGGGAGAGCGGGAGGGCGACCCACGGTCAGTACTTC. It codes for CASSYSSRESGRATHGQYF.

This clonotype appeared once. The CDR3 here is CASIRYTEAFF. In DNA, the CDR3 is TGTGCCAGCATAAGGTACACTGAAGCTTTCTTT. The gene calls are TRBV6-2 or TRBV6-3 and TRBJ1-1, with D unclear. The CDR3 spans 11 residues. The germline V and J ends were trimmed by 7 bases and 3 bases, with 6 bases remaining between them. Germline CDR1 is MNHEY and CDR2 is SVGEGT.

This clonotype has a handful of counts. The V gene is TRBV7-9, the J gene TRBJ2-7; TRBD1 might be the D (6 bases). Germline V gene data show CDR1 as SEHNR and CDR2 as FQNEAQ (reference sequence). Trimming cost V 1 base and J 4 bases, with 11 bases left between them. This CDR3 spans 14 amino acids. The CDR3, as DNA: TGTGCCAGCAGCTTAGGGGACATCCGATACGAGCAGTACTTC. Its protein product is CASSLGDIRYEQYF.

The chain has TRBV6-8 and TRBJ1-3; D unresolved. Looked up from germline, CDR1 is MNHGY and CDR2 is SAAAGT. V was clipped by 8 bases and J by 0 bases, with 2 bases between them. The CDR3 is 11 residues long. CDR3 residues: CASLSGNTIYF. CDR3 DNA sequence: TGTGCCAGCCTCTCTGGAAACACCATATATTTT.

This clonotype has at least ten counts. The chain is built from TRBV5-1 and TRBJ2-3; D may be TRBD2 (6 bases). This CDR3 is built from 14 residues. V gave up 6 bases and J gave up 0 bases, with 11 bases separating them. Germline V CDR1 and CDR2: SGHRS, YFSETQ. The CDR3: CASKLANSTDTQYF. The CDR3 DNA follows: TGCGCCAGCAAGCTAGCGAATAGCACAGATACGCAGTATTTT.

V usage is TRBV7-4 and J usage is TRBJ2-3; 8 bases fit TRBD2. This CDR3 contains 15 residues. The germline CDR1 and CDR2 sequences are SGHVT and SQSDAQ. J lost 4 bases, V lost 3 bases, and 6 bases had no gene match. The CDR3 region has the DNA TGTGCCAGCAGCTTTCTGGCGGGAGGAGCAGATACGCAGTATTTT. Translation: CASSFLAGGADTQYF.

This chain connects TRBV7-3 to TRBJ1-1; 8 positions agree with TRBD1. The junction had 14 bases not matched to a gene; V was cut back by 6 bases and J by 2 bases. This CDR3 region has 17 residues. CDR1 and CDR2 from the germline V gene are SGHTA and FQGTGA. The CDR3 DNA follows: TGTGCCAGCAGGCTACAGGGGGATCTGATACTAAACACTGAAGCTTTCTTT. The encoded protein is CASRLQGDLILNTEAFF.

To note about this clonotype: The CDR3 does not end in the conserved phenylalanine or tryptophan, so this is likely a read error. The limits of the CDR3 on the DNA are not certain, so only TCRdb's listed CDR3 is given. The CDR3 protein is CASSLGTS. The V and J genes are TRBV11-2 and TRBJ2-6. The CDR3 extends over 8 residues, inclusive of both ends. Germline-derived CDR1 and CDR2 are SGHAT and FQNNGV.

The DNA for the CDR3 is TGTGCCAGTAGGGGCGGGAGGGTTTACAATGAGCAGTTCTTC. This gives the protein CASRGGRVYNEQFF. The chain couples TRBV19 to TRBJ2-1, with TRBD2 matching over 9 bases. The CDR3 covers 14 residues. V was pared by 6 bases and J by 4 bases, with 4 bases of the junction left unmatched. The germline V gene has CDR1 LNHDA and CDR2 SQIVND (reference sequence).